These 22 T cell receptor beta chains came from one sample sequenced in a study of blood T cell repertoires in COVID-19. Sequencing used immunoSEQ multiplex PCR; TCRdb keeps in-frame clones, though not all of them. The sample consists of 170,000 or so clones, 75% to 90% of them appearing once. Sequences were obtained from peripheral blood. The receptors here all came from a woman aged 60-70 years with acute or convalescent COVID-19.

This chain links TRBV6-5 with TRBJ2-5, with TRBD1 identical over 8 bases. Losses at the gene ends were 2 bases for V and 5 bases for J; bases not matched to a gene: 10. The CDR3 covers 16 residues. Germline-derived CDR1 and CDR2 are MNHEY and SVGAGI. CDR3 amino acids: CASSYETGAPGETQYF. CDR3 sequence (DNA): TGTGCCAGCAGTTACGAGACAGGGGCCCCGGGGGAGACCCAGTACTTC.

V usage is TRBV2 and J usage is TRBJ1-5; 7 bases line up with TRBD1. Trimming removed 6 bases from V and 0 bases from J; junction bases left unmatched: 8. CDR3 length: 16 residues. Per germline, CDR1 SNHLY and CDR2 FYNNEI. The CDR3 DNA is TGTGCCAGCAGGAGGGACAGACAAAATAGCAATCAGCCCCAGCATTTT. Translating it yields CASRRDRQNSNQPQHF.

For the CDR3, the DNA is TGTGCCAGCAGGATGACAGATTCACCCCTCCACTTT. Its protein is CASRMTDSPLHF. The V gene is TRBV12-3 or TRBV12-4, the J gene TRBJ1-6; possible D gene TRBD1, 5 bases. The CDR3 runs to 12 residues. V gave up 6 bases and J gave up 8 bases, with 8 bases separating them.

The V call is TRBV9, the J call TRBJ1-1, with 7 bases that match TRBD1. Germline V gene lookup returns CDR1 SGDLS and CDR2 YYNGEE. V dropped 3 bases and J dropped 11; count of bases not matched to a gene: 7. The CDR3 sequence is 12 residues long. The CDR3 loop is CASSAPQGTAFF. The CDR3 DNA follows: TGTGCCAGCAGCGCACCACAGGGGACGGCTTTCTTT.

The rearrangement joins TRBV19 to TRBJ1-2; D not resolved. This CDR3 contains 16 residues. Germline CDR1 and CDR2: LNHDA and SQIVND (reference sequence). V was cut by 7 bases and J by 2 bases, with 20 bases left in between. CDR3 sequence: CASNGERVIDNYGYTF. CDR3 in DNA: TGTGCCAGTAACGGCGAACGGGTCATTGACAACTATGGCTACACCTTC.

This clone appeared a few times. The genes are TRBV24-1 and TRBJ1-2, with TRBD1 identical over 7 bases. Losses at the gene ends were 5 bases for V and 6 bases for J; bases not matched to a gene: 8. The CDR3 extends over 14 amino acids. The germline gives CDR1 KGHDR, CDR2 SFDVKD. The CDR3 loop reads CATSAPDRDNGYTF. The CDR3 DNA follows: TGTGCCACCAGTGCCCCTGACAGGGATAATGGCTACACCTTC.

The V call is TRBV5-4, the J call TRBJ1-1; D gene unclear. V shed 0 bases and J shed 1 base, with 10 bases lying between them. The germline V gene encodes CDR1 SGHNT and CDR2 YYREEE (reference sequence). The CDR3 is made up of 15 amino acids. As DNA, the CDR3 is TGTGCCAGCAGCTTGGCCAGCCGGGGGAACACTGAAGCTTTCTTT. Translated, it gives CASSLASRGNTEAFF.

This clone was found a few times. The chain links TRBV7-2 to TRBJ2-7, with D possibly matching TRBD1 (6 bases). The CDR3 length is 13 residues. CDR1 and CDR2 (germline): SGHTA, FQGNSA. The germline V and J ends were trimmed by 3 bases and 2 bases, with 8 bases remaining between them. CDR3 nucleotides: TGTGCCAGCAGCTTCTCAGGGGCCTACGAGCAGTACTTC. Encoded protein: CASSFSGAYEQYF.

The rearrangement uses TRBV5-4 and TRBJ2-3; possible D gene TRBD2, 5 bases. Trimming stripped 0 bases from V and 3 bases from J, with 14 bases between. The CDR3 has 16 residues. Germline loops: CDR1 SGHNT, CDR2 YYREEE (reference sequence). CDR3 nucleotides: TGTGCCAGCAGCTTGGGGGGAGCCCAACGGACAGATACGCAGTATTTT. Its translation: CASSLGGAQRTDTQYF.

V is TRBV5-1 and J is TRBJ2-5; 9 bases fit TRBD2. This CDR3 is 16 amino acids long. V was pared by 0 bases and J by 1 base, with 4 bases of the junction left unmatched. Germline lookup yields CDR1 SGHRS and CDR2 YFSETQ. In DNA form, the CDR3 reads TGCGCCAGCAGCTTGGTCGCGGGGGGGTTCCAAGAGACCCAGTACTTC. It encodes CASSLVAGGFQETQYF.

The chain is built from TRBV23-1 and TRBJ1-1; TRBD1 matches at 7 bases. TRBV23-1 is placed among ORFs of uncertain function. The CDR3 length is 15 residues. V was pared by 7 bases and J by 4 bases, with 12 bases of the junction left unmatched. CDR3 amino acids: CASTPTGQLGTEAFF. Here the CDR3 DNA reads TGCGCCAGCACTCCAACGGGACAGTTAGGCACTGAAGCTTTCTTT.

The chain combines TRBV15 with TRBJ2-2; D not certain. The V end was cut by 0 bases, the J end by 2 bases, with 7 bases between. The CDR3 extends over 15 amino acids. Germline V gene lookup returns CDR1 LNHNV and CDR2 YYDKDF (reference sequence). This CDR3 reads CATSRDGRNTGELFF. The CDR3 DNA reads as TGTGCCACCAGCAGAGATGGGCGCAACACCGGGGAGCTGTTTTTT.

The rearrangement joins TRBV5-1 to TRBJ2-7; 7 nucleotides agree with TRBD1. The germline CDR1 and CDR2 sequences are SGHRS and YFSETQ. V shed 5 bases, J shed 6 bases, and the junction held 14 bases outside the gene matches. The CDR3 runs 15 residues. CDR3 in amino acids: CASRSQGGTDPEQYF. CDR3 in DNA: TGCGCCAGCAGGTCCCAGGGTGGGACAGATCCCGAGCAGTACTTC.

The DNA of the CDR3 is TGTGCCAGCAGTGCGGACAGGGACTCTGGAAACACCATATATTTT. Its translation: CASSADRDSGNTIYF. This chain links TRBV28 with TRBJ1-3; 8 bases fit TRBD1. Germline CDR1 and CDR2: MDHEN and SYDVKM. CDR3 length equals 15 residues. With V trimmed by 5 bases and J by 0 bases, 3 bases remained unmatched. Variable domain in full (rest from reference TRBV28 and TRBJ1-3): DVKVTQSSRYLVKRTGEKVFLECVQDMDHENMFWYRQDPGLGLRLIYFSYDVKMKEKGDIPEGYSVSREKKERFSLILESASTNQTSMYLCASSADRDSGNTIYFGEGSWLTVV.

This clone showed up just a few times. The rearrangement uses TRBV3-1 (or the pseudogene TRBV3-2) and TRBJ1-3; 7 bases map to TRBD1. This CDR3 is built from 16 residues. Germline loops: CDR1 LGHDT, CDR2 YNNKEL (reference sequence). Germline trimming cut 3 bases from V and 0 bases from J; bases unmatched to any gene: 5. For the CDR3, the DNA is TGTGCCAGCAGCCAGGGACAGCAGAGCTCTGGAAACACCATATATTTT. This translates into CASSQGQQSSGNTIYF.

This chain connects TRBV11-3 to TRBJ2-1, with 14 positions matching TRBD2. V shed 5 bases, J shed 7 bases, and the junction held 7 bases outside the gene matches. Germline V CDR1 and CDR2: SGHNT, YENEEA. CDR3 length equals 16 residues. CDR3 protein: CASSPGGTSGGNEQFF. Here the CDR3 DNA reads TGTGCCAGCAGCCCTGGGGGGACTAGCGGGGGTAATGAGCAGTTCTTC. The full variable domain, with the rest looked up from reference TRBV11-3 and TRBJ2-1, is EAGVVQSPRYKIIEKKQPVAFWCNPISGHNTLYWYLQNLGQGPELLIRYENEEAVDDSQLPKDRFSAERLKGVDSTLKIQPAELGDSAVYLCASSPGGTSGGNEQFFGPGTRLTVL.

CDR3 DNA: TGCGCCAGCAGCTTGGAAGGGGTAGGAACGAGCGGGGGGGCCCGCAATGAGCAGTTCTTC. Protein sequence: CASSLEGVGTSGGARNEQFF. The J gene is TRBJ2-1, the V gene TRBV5-1; TRBD2 aligns across 10 bases. V was clipped by 0 bases and J by 6 bases; unmatched bases: 18. This CDR3 is built from 20 residues. Germline V lookup: CDR1 SGHRS, CDR2 YFSETQ.

The V call is TRBV5-4, the J call TRBJ1-2, with 9 bases lining up with TRBD1. Germline assignment: CDR1 SGHNT and CDR2 YYREEE (reference sequence). The CDR3 loop spans 14 amino acids. V lost 5 bases, J lost 5 bases, and 7 bases stayed unmatched. The CDR3 sequence is CASSPDRGGYGYTF. As DNA, the CDR3 is TGTGCCAGCAGTCCGGACAGGGGCGGATATGGCTACACCTTC.

CDR3 residues: CASSFSGIYGYTF. DNA of the CDR3: TGTGCCAGCAGCTTTTCGGGGATCTATGGCTACACCTTC. The gene calls are TRBV7-9 and TRBJ1-2; D unresolved. The germline V gene has CDR1 SEHNR and CDR2 FQNEAQ (reference sequence). Trimming took 3 bases from V and 4 from J, leaving 9 bases between them. The CDR3 runs to 13 residues.

The V and J genes are TRBV2 and TRBJ1-1, with a tentative D call TRBD1 (5 bases). Germline CDR1 and CDR2: SNHLY and FYNNEI. The V end lost 6 bases, the J end lost 11 bases, and 16 bases lay between the germline ends. The CDR3 sequence is 12 residues long. The CDR3 DNA follows: TGTGCCAGCAGCGACCAGCAGGGAGGCGCTTTCTTT. This codes for CASSDQQGGAFF.

The chain employs TRBV23-1 and TRBJ2-3, with 7 bases matching TRBD1. TRBV23-1 is an ORF, and what it does is uncertain. CDR3 size: 15 residues. Losses at the gene ends were 2 bases for V and 2 bases for J; bases not matched to a gene: 4. The CDR3 spells CASSQIDRDTDTQYF. CDR3 DNA: TGCGCCAGCAGTCAAATCGACAGGGACACAGATACGCAGTATTTT.

In DNA, the CDR3 is TGTGCCAGCAGCCAAGCTAAAGAAGAAAAACTGTTTTTT. It specifies CASSQAKEEKLFF. V usage is TRBV4-2 and J usage is TRBJ1-4; D remains ambiguous. The CDR3 totals 13 residues. Germline assignment: CDR1 LGHNA and CDR2 YNFKEQ. The V gene lost 1 base and the J gene lost 8 bases, with 8 bases spanning the gap.